This T cell receptor (beta chain) comes out of a study of blood T cell repertoires in COVID-19. V trimming: 3 bases; J trimming: 0 bases; junction bases outside the gene matches: 19. The CDR3 is 20 residues long. CDR1 is SGHRS and CDR2 is YFSETQ in the germline V gene. TCRdb keeps only in-frame clones here, not all; method: immunoSEQ multiplex PCR. The sample includes 200,000 to 250,000 clones, 82% of them seen just once. The specimen was peripheral blood. The source is a woman aged 40-49 years with acute or convalescent COVID-19. The chain couples TRBV5-1 to TRBJ2-3, with 7 bases matching TRBD1. CDR3 in amino acids: CASSSGIRAGTAASTDTQYF. The DNA for the CDR3 is TGCGCCAGCAGCTCCGGGATACGAGCCGGGACAGCAGCTAGCACAGATACGCAGTATTTT.